These 32 T cell receptor beta chains were sequenced from one sample in a study of T cells in Graves' hyperthyroidism and ophthalmopathy. RNA transcripts provided the source from which TCR beta CDR3 regions were amplified. First-round RT-PCR with HTBI primers amplified the TCR CDR3 region. TCRdb processed the multiplex PCR reads anew with MiXCR; each CDR3 protein has one entry. The sample carries more than 550,000 distinct CDR3 sequences, about 18% recorded once. The sequencing input was blood. These receptors were collected from a man in his forties or fifties with Graves' hyperthyroidism.

This clonotype was detected many times. V is TRBV10-2 and J is TRBJ2-7; 8 bases align to TRBD2. Trimming took 2 bases from V and 5 from J; bases not matched to a gene: 11. CDR1 WSHSY and CDR2 SAAADI come from the germline V gene. The CDR3 sequence is 16 residues long. DNA for the CDR3: TGCGCCAGCAGTGAGCATTCTTGGGGCGGGAGGAACGAGCAGTACTTC. Translated, it gives CASSEHSWGGRNEQYF.

The CDR3 DNA follows: TGCGCCAGCAGCCTGGGACTAGCGGGAGGTGTAGATGTCACAGATACGCAGTATTTT. It codes for CASSLGLAGGVDVTDTQYF. The chain is built from TRBV4-3 and TRBJ2-3, with 15 nucleotides matching TRBD2. Trimming removed 4 bases from V and 2 bases from J; junction bases left unmatched: 10. The CDR3 extends over 19 amino acids. Germline V lookup: CDR1 LGHNA, CDR2 YSLEER.

This clonotype was seen at least ten times. This chain connects TRBV11-3 to TRBJ2-3, with D perhaps being TRBD1 or TRBD2 (5 bases each). This CDR3 contains 15 residues. Germline values: CDR1 SGHNT, CDR2 YENEEA. V was shortened by 5 bases and J by 0 bases, with 12 bases between the two germline ends. The CDR3 nucleotides are TGTGCCAGCAGCCCCGGGGCCACTAGCACAGATACGCAGTATTTT. Translated, it gives CASSPGATSTDTQYF. Based on the CDR3 plus reference TRBV11-3 and TRBJ2-3, the full variable domain is EAGVVQSPRYKIIEKKQPVAFWCNPISGHNTLYWYLQNLGQGPELLIRYENEEAVDDSQLPKDRFSAERLKGVDSTLKIQPAELGDSAVYLCASSPGATSTDTQYFGPGTRLTVL.

The table lists this clonotype with a few counts. V is TRBV6-2 or TRBV6-3 and J is TRBJ2-3; 7 bases align to TRBD1. The germline CDR1 and CDR2 sequences are MNHEY and SVGEGT. The CDR3 loop spans 14 amino acids. V was pared by 4 bases and J by 3 bases, with 4 bases of the junction left unmatched. In DNA form, the CDR3 reads TGTGCCAGCAGTTCCGGACAGGCGACAGATACGCAGTATTTT. Its translation: CASSSGQATDTQYF.

This clonotype was recorded many times. V usage is TRBV5-1 and J usage is TRBJ2-7, with TRBD1 as a possible D gene (5 bases). The CDR3 length is 13 residues. Germline V CDR1 and CDR2: SGHRS, YFSETQ. V dropped 3 bases and J dropped 3 bases, with 10 bases sitting between them. CDR3 residues: CASSSDGHYEQYF. CDR3 coding DNA: TGCGCCAGCAGCTCCGACGGACACTACGAGCAGTACTTC.

This clonotype was counted a few times. The CDR3 reads CASSLEGTGVEGYTF. CDR3 DNA: TGCGCCAGCAGCTTGGAGGGGACAGGGGTAGAAGGCTACACCTTC. This chain uses TRBV5-1 with TRBJ1-2; TRBD1 matches at 10 bases. V trimming: 0 bases; J trimming: 8 bases; junction bases outside the gene matches: 7. The CDR3 spans 15 residues. From germline, CDR1 is SGHRS and CDR2 YFSETQ.

The table lists this clonotype with many counts. The CDR3 reads CASSLASGFADTQYF. The CDR3 DNA reads as TGTGCCAGCAGTTTAGCTAGCGGGTTCGCAGATACGCAGTATTTT. V is TRBV27 and J is TRBJ2-3, with 8 bases fitting TRBD2. The CDR3 totals 15 residues. V lost 2 bases to trimming and J lost 4 bases; unmatched junction nucleotides: 5. Germline V lookup: CDR1 MNHEY, CDR2 SMNVEV (reference sequence).

The table lists this clonotype with many counts. Germline and junction disagree at one end, which may indicate a read error. The V call is TRBV2, the J call TRBJ2-1, with 9 bases that match TRBD2. Germline CDR1 reads SNHLY; CDR2 reads FYNNEI. This CDR3 region has 16 residues. CDR3 bases: TGCGCCAGCAGGGAGACTAGCGGAAGCTCCTACAATGAGCAGTTCTTC. Amino acids: CASRETSGSSYNEQFF.

This clonotype has at least ten counts. The chain links TRBV27 to TRBJ1-1, with 8 bases lining up with TRBD1. V was clipped by 4 bases and J by 5 bases; unmatched bases: 6. Germline V gene data show CDR1 as MNHEY and CDR2 as SMNVEV (reference sequence). The CDR3 contains 14 residues. CDR3 loop: CASSSGGARTEAFF. CDR3 DNA sequence: TGTGCCAGCAGTTCAGGGGGCGCGAGGACTGAAGCTTTCTTT.

J is TRBJ1-2 and V is TRBV28; possibly TRBD1 for D (5 bases). CDR1 is MDHEN and CDR2 is SYDVKM in the germline V gene. Trimming shortened V by 2 bases and J by 4 bases, and 11 bases separated the two germline ends. The CDR3 is 14 residues long. In DNA, the CDR3 is TGTGCCAGCAGTTTACAGGACGGGACCTATGGCTACACCTTC. This sequence encodes CASSLQDGTYGYTF.

This clonotype was recorded many times. The V gene is TRBV7-3, the J gene TRBJ2-3; TRBD2 is a possible D gene (5 bases). Germline V CDR1 and CDR2: SGHTA, FQGTGA. There are 15 residues in the CDR3. Trimming pared 0 bases from V and 5 bases from J, leaving 12 bases between. CDR3 in amino acids: CASSLTMIEGDTQYF. CDR3 coding DNA: TGTGCCAGCAGCTTAACGATGATCGAGGGAGATACGCAGTATTTT.

This clonotype was seen a few times. This rearrangement joins TRBV28 to TRBJ2-7, with a possible D match to TRBD1 (6 bases). The CDR3 runs to 13 residues. Germline V gene sequence: CDR1 MDHEN, CDR2 SYDVKM. V shed 7 bases and J shed 5 bases, with 15 bases lying between them. Here the CDR3 DNA reads TGTGCCAGCAACCCAGGGGTGATGAACGAGCAGTACTTC. It is translated as CASNPGVMNEQYF.

The sample holds many counts of this clonotype. This chain uses TRBV7-9 with TRBJ2-1, with unresolved D. Germline V gives CDR1 SEHNR, CDR2 FQNEAQ (reference sequence). This CDR3 contains 12 residues. V lost 8 bases to trimming and J lost 2 bases, with 7 bases between them. DNA for the CDR3: TGTGCCAGCTCACGGCCCTACAATGAGCAGTTCTTC. Residues: CASSRPYNEQFF. Full variable domain (missing parts from reference TRBV7-9 and TRBJ2-1): DTGVSQNPRHKITKRGQNVTFRCDPISEHNRLYWYRQTLGQGPEFLTYFQNEAQLEKSRLLSDRFSAERPKGSFSTLEIQRTEQGDSAMYLCASSRPYNEQFFGPGTRLTVL.

This rearrangement joins TRBV29-1 to TRBJ1-1; 9 bases match TRBD1. CDR1 and CDR2 from the germline V gene are SQVTM and ANQGSEA. The CDR3 is 14 amino acids. The ends lost 7 bases at V and 6 bases at J; junction bases unmatched: 12. CDR3 residues: CSASGTGNYPEAFF. CDR3 nucleotide sequence: TGCAGCGCCAGCGGGACAGGGAATTACCCTGAAGCTTTCTTT.

The CDR3 spells CASSLARGTSSRDTQYF. CDR3 DNA sequence: TGCGCCAGCAGCTTAGCCCGGGGAACATCTAGTAGAGATACGCAGTATTTT. This rearrangement joins TRBV5-1 to TRBJ2-3; tentative D call: TRBD2 (5 bases). Trimming took 2 bases from V and 5 from J, leaving 21 bases between them. The V gene's germline CDR1 is SGHRS and CDR2 YFSETQ. The CDR3 loop spans 17 amino acids.

In this sample, this clonotype turned up many times. The V and J genes are TRBV6-2 or TRBV6-3 and TRBJ1-2; D unclear. V lost 5 bases and J 2 bases, leaving 18 bases between the germline ends. CDR1 is MNHEY and CDR2 is SVGEGT in the germline V gene. CDR3 length: 16 amino acids. The CDR3 DNA is TGTGCCAGCAGTGACCCGTATCCAAACAAAAACTATGGCTACACCTTC. Translation gives CASSDPYPNKNYGYTF.

Concerning this clonotype: The conserved phenylalanine or tryptophan is not found at the CDR3 terminus, so this likely reflects a read error. The V call is TRBV27, the J call TRBJ2-1; perhaps TRBD2 as D (6 bases). V dropped 6 bases and J dropped 2 bases, with 14 bases sitting between them. The CDR3 sequence is 15 residues long. Germline-derived CDR1 and CDR2 are MNHEY and SMNVEV (reference sequence). The DNA of the CDR3 is TGTGCCAGCAGAGACTTGGAGGGAACCTACAATGAGCAGTTCCTC. Translating gives CASRDLEGTYNEQFL.

The genes are TRBV7-9 and TRBJ1-5; unclear D gene. Germline V gene lookup returns CDR1 SEHNR and CDR2 FQNEAQ (reference sequence). Trimming removed 1 base from V and 0 bases from J, with 7 bases in between. This CDR3 has 15 residues. CDR3: CASSLGANSNQPQHF. CDR3 sequence (DNA): TGTGCCAGCAGCTTAGGAGCCAATAGCAATCAGCCCCAGCATTTT.

Ten or more counts support this clonotype. The chain combines TRBV15 with TRBJ2-1; 12 bases map to TRBD2. With 3 bases clipped from V and 10 bases from J, the junction kept 7 bases outside the gene matches. In germline, CDR1 is LNHNV, CDR2 YYDKDF (reference sequence). The CDR3 runs 15 residues. The CDR3 bases are TGTGCCACCAGCAGGACTAGCGGGAGTGGGCGAGAGCAGTTCTTC. Protein sequence: CATSRTSGSGREQFF.

This clonotype was picked up many times. This chain connects TRBV12-3 or TRBV12-4 to TRBJ2-1, with 9 bases fitting TRBD2. V trimming: 7 bases; J trimming: 8 bases; junction bases outside the gene matches: 12. This CDR3 spans 15 amino acids. CDR3 sequence: CASKPTGTSRDEQFF. CDR3 bases: TGTGCCAGCAAGCCGACAGGGACTAGCCGCGATGAGCAGTTCTTC.

This clonotype was detected ten times or more. The chain joins TRBV12-3 or TRBV12-4 to TRBJ2-7; TRBD1 agrees at 9 bases. V trimming: 4 bases; J trimming: 4 bases; junction bases outside the gene matches: 2. The CDR3 contains 13 residues. Here the CDR3 DNA reads TGTGCCAGCAGTTGGACAGGGGTTTACGAGCAGTACTTC. Translating gives CASSWTGVYEQYF.

CDR3 bases: TGTGCCAGCAGTGAAGCGGCCGGTTCCGGGGGCGACTTGCGCGAAAAACTGTTTTTT. Amino acids: CASSEAAGSGGDLREKLFF. The V gene is TRBV6-1, the J gene TRBJ1-4; a weak D match, TRBD1 (6 bases). This CDR3 region has 19 residues. The germline V gene has CDR1 MNHNS and CDR2 SASEGT. The V gene lost 0 bases and the J gene lost 8 bases, with 25 bases spanning the gap.

Concerning this clonotype itself: A read error may explain this, as a much larger clone is one base away. The chain is built from TRBV3-1 and TRBJ2-1, with a possible D match to TRBD2 (7 bases). Germline CDR1 LGHDT, CDR2 YNNKEL (reference sequence). This CDR3 comprises 11 residues. The CDR3, as DNA: TGTGCCAGCAGCCAAGTCGGGGGGCAGCTCTTC. It specifies CASSQVGGQLF.

This clonotype showed up many times. The chain is built from TRBV7-3 and TRBJ2-5; 7 bases map to TRBD1. V shed 1 base and J 0 bases; nucleotides not matched to a gene: 2. CDR1 and CDR2 from the germline V gene are SGHTA and FQGTGA. The CDR3 is made up of 15 amino acids. The CDR3 DNA reads as TGTGCCAGCAGCTTAATGGGACAGAACCAAGAGACCCAGTACTTC. It translates to CASSLMGQNQETQYF.

For this clonotype: A much larger clone is a single base away; this may be a read error. The conserved closing phenylalanine or tryptophan is absent in this CDR3, likely reflecting a read error. CDR3 in DNA: TGTGCCAGCAGCGCTAGCGCCAACAATGAGCAGTTCCTC. Residues: CASSASANNEQFL. The J gene is TRBJ2-1, the V gene TRBV9; a possible D gene is TRBD2 (6 bases). CDR3 length: 13 amino acids. The germline CDR1 and CDR2 sequences are SGDLS and YYNGEE. The germline V and J ends were trimmed by 3 bases and 5 bases, with 9 bases remaining between them.

This clonotype was detected only a few times. The chain links TRBV28 to TRBJ1-5; a possible D gene is TRBD1 (6 bases). This CDR3 is built from 14 residues. CDR1 is MDHEN and CDR2 is SYDVKM in the germline V gene. Trimming took off 6 bases at V and 4 bases at J, with 13 bases between the two ends. The CDR3 spells CASRGGRTNQPQHF. The CDR3, as DNA: TGTGCCAGCAGAGGGGGACGGACTAATCAGCCCCAGCATTTT.

The rearrangement uses TRBV28 and TRBJ2-7; tentative D call: TRBD2 (6 bases). The length of the CDR3 is 14 residues. The germline V gene has CDR1 MDHEN and CDR2 SYDVKM. The V gene lost 5 bases and the J gene lost 3 bases, with 14 bases spanning the gap. CDR3 nucleotide sequence: TGTGCCAGCAGTCCGGGACTTTCAGTCTACGAGCAGTACTTC. Translation gives CASSPGLSVYEQYF.

On this clonotype: A single base separates this from a much larger clone, so it may be a read error. DNA of the CDR3: TGTGCCAGCGCGGCGGGACCGAACACCGGGGAGCTGTTTTTT. It yields the protein CASAAGPNTGELFF. V is TRBV28 and J is TRBJ2-2, with D possibly matching TRBD2 (6 bases). The CDR3 is made up of 14 amino acids. Trimming pared 8 bases from V and 0 bases from J, leaving 10 bases between. Germline CDR1 is MDHEN and CDR2 is SYDVKM.

This clonotype appeared a few times. A much more abundant neighbour one base away suggests this may be a read error. The chain recombines TRBV20-1 with TRBJ1-1; D is uncertain. Looked up from germline, CDR1 is DFQATT and CDR2 is SNEGSKA (reference sequence). The CDR3 spans 12 residues. CDR3 sequence reads: CSARGPDTDAFF. In DNA, the CDR3 is TGCAGTGCTAGAGGACCGGATACTGACGCTTTCTTT.

In this sample, this clonotype turned up many times. V is TRBV9 and J is TRBJ1-1; tentative D call: TRBD1 (5 bases). This CDR3 contains 15 residues. Germline V gene data show CDR1 as SGDLS and CDR2 as YYNGEE. The germline V and J ends were trimmed by 1 base and 4 bases, with 14 bases remaining between them. The CDR3 nucleotides are TGTGCCAGCAGCGTAACCCCCGGGGGAGGCACTGAAGCTTTCTTT. It yields the protein CASSVTPGGGTEAFF.

Of note for this clonotype: No conserved phenylalanine or tryptophan ends this CDR3, so it is likely a read error. The rearrangement links TRBV28 to TRBJ1-5, with D perhaps matching TRBD1 (6 bases). The V and J ends lost 5 bases and 0 bases respectively, with 17 bases between them. In germline, CDR1 is MDHEN, CDR2 SYDVKM. The CDR3 totals 17 residues. Written as DNA, the CDR3 is TGTGCCAGCAGTAGGGGGTGGGGACACCCTAGCAATCAGCCCCAGCATCTT. As protein: CASSRGWGHPSNQPQHL.

This clonotype was counted between two and nine times. The chain carries TRBV15 and TRBJ1-1; 9 positions agree with TRBD1. The V gene's germline CDR1 is LNHNV and CDR2 YYDKDF (reference sequence). V trimming: 2 bases; J trimming: 3 bases; junction bases outside the gene matches: 7. This CDR3 has 16 amino acids. The chain's CDR3 is CATSRTYRGRDTEAFF. CDR3 bases: TGTGCCACCAGCAGAACATACAGGGGGCGAGACACTGAAGCTTTCTTT.